In this sample, the clone carrying this T cell receptor (beta chain) turned up once. Enrolled through a virtual design, the participants were between roughly 18 and 100 years of age and came from under 30 US areas. Sequenced by immunoSEQ multiplex PCR; TCRdb stores in-frame clones only, minus some. The data contain under 300,000 clones, 85% to 90% of them seen just once; the ten biggest clones take up 2.4%. The sample is drawn from a study of blood T cell repertoires in COVID-19. Study overall: The origin of the acute and convalescent COVID-19 samples was the United States, Italy and Spain. PBMCs, B-cell-depleted T cells, or T cells provided the cDNA or gDNA that made up the material.

Germline CDR1 is KGHDR and CDR2 is SFDVKD. The CDR3 has 15 amino acids. V lost 3 bases, J lost 6 bases, and 7 bases stayed unmatched. The chain recombines TRBV24-1 with TRBJ2-1, with 7 bases lining up with TRBD1. The sequence was collected from a woman aged 18-30 years who had recovered from COVID-19. The sequencing sample was made of PBMCs or T cells enriched from blood (not recorded which). CDR3 coding DNA: TGTGCCACCAGTGATAAACAGGGGCAAGGCAATGAGCAGTTCTTC. It is translated as CATSDKQGQGNEQFF.